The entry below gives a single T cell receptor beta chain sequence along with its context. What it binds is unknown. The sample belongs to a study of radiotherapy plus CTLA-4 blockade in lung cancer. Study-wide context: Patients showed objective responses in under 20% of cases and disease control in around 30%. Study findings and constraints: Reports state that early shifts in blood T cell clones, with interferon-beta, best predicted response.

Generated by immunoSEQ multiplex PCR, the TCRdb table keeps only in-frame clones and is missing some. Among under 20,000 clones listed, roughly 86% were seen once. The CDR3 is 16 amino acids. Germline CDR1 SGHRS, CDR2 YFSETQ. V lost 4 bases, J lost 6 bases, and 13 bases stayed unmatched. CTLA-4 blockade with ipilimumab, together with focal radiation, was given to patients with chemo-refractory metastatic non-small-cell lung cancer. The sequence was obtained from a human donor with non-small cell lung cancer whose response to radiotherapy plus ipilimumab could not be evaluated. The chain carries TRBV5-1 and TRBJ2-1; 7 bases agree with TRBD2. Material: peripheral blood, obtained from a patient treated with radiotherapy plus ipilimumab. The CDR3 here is CASSPGGAGRTNEQFF. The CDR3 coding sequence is TGCGCCAGCAGCCCCGGGGGAGCGGGGAGGACCAATGAGCAGTTCTTC.